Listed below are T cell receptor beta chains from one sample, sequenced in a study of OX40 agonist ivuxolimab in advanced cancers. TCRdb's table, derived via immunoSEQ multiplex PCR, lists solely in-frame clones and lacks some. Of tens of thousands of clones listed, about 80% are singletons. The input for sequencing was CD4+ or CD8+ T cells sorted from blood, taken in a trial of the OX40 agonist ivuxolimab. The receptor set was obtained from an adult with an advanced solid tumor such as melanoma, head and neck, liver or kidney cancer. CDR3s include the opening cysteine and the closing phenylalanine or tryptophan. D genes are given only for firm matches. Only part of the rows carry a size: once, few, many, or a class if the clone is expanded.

CDR3 protein: CSVDTSYEQYF
CDR3 DNA: TGCAGCGTCGACACCTCCTACGAGCAGTACTTC
J gene: TRBJ2-7
clone size: .
V gene: TRBV29-1
D gene: .

CDR3 protein: CASSDSDRGEQYF
CDR3 DNA: TGTGCCAGCAGTGACTCGGACAGGGGCGAGCAGTACTTC
J gene: TRBJ2-7
clone size: few
V gene: TRBV6-4
D gene: TRBD1

CDR3 protein: CASSFWGQLAEAFF
CDR3 DNA: TGTGCCAGCAGTTTTTGGGGGCAATTGGCTGAAGCTTTCTTT
J gene: TRBJ1-1
clone size: medium-sized
V gene: TRBV27
D gene: .

CDR3 protein: CATSLSGLAGDEQFF
CDR3 DNA: TGTGCCACCAGCCTATCGGGACTAGCGGGGGATGAGCAGTTCTTC
J gene: TRBJ2-1
clone size: .
V gene: TRBV15
D gene: TRBD2

CDR3 protein: CASTPYTGELFF
CDR3 DNA: TGTGCCAGCACCCCGTACACCGGGGAGCTGTTTTTT
J gene: TRBJ2-2
clone size: .
V gene: TRBV7-8
D gene: .

CDR3 protein: CASSRAKTGYEQYF
CDR3 DNA: TGTGCCAGCAGCCGCGCAAAGACGGGATACGAGCAGTACTTC
J gene: TRBJ2-7
clone size: few
V gene: TRBV7-2
D gene: .

CDR3 protein: CASSKTPGIETQYF
CDR3 DNA: TGTGCCAGCAGCAAAACCCCGGGGATAGAGACCCAGTACTTC
J gene: TRBJ2-5
clone size: .
V gene: TRBV21-1
D gene: .

CDR3 protein: CASSSNRVYNEQFF
CDR3 DNA: TGTGCCAGCAGTTCGAACAGAGTATACAATGAGCAGTTCTTC
J gene: TRBJ2-1
clone size: .
V gene: TRBV27
D gene: .

CDR3 protein: CASSHREIRRGAQYF
CDR3 DNA: TGCGCCAGCAGCCACCGAGAGATCCGGAGGGGGGCCCAGTACTTC
J gene: TRBJ2-5
clone size: .
V gene: TRBV4-1
D gene: .

CDR3 protein: CASSYLEGGGSGYTF
CDR3 DNA: TGTGCCAGCAGTTATTTGGAGGGCGGGGGATCTGGCTACACCTTC
J gene: TRBJ1-2
clone size: once
V gene: TRBV6-5
D gene: .

CDR3 protein: CASSLGDSSYEQYF
CDR3 DNA: TGTGCCAGCAGCTTAGGGGACAGCTCCTACGAGCAGTACTTC
J gene: TRBJ2-7
clone size: .
V gene: TRBV7-6
D gene: TRBD1

CDR3 protein: CSADKTGHTF
CDR3 DNA: TGCAGTGCTGATAAGACAGGACACACCTTC
J gene: TRBJ1-2
clone size: .
V gene: TRBV20-1
D gene: .

CDR3 protein: CASSATGVGTEAFF
CDR3 DNA: TGCGCCAGCAGCGCCACAGGGGTGGGGACTGAAGCTTTCTTT
J gene: TRBJ1-1
clone size: .
V gene: TRBV5-1
D gene: TRBD1

CDR3 protein: CASSEPGIRYGYTF
CDR3 DNA: TGTGCCAGCAGTGAGCCAGGGATACGGTATGGCTACACCTTC
J gene: TRBJ1-2
clone size: .
V gene: TRBV6-1
D gene: .

CDR3 protein: CASSSPGSYEQYF
CDR3 DNA: TGTGCCAGCAGCTCCCCAGGGTCCTACGAGCAGTACTTC
J gene: TRBJ2-7
clone size: .
V gene: TRBV7-9
D gene: .